This passage covers 25 T cell receptor beta chains from one sample sequenced in a study of T-cell memory formation after mild COVID-19 (dated by TCRdb to about 2021). The library was made by 5' RACE. Sequencing instrument: Illumina NovaSeq 6000. TCRdb's own reprocessing of the public reads used fastp at Q25 and MiXCR and kept productive beta chains. CDR3 protein duplicates are merged, each entry listing the most common genes and DNA. The sample table shows about 560,000 distinct CDR3 sequences, and approximately 15% are seen once. Less than 10% of the sample belongs to the ten largest clones. Sample: PBMCs or a T cell subset sorted from them (not recorded which). The receptors stem from an adult woman who had mild COVID-19 (a few samples of this study predate the infection). The sample titles of this study are shuffled in the database, so cell type and time point are left out; the donor was told from shared clones.

The rearrangement joins TRBV4-1 to TRBJ2-1; 7 bases are a match to TRBD2. The J segment lost 7 bases and the V segment lost 4 bases, leaving 10 bases of the junction unmatched. The CDR3 has 15 amino acids. CDR1 and CDR2 (germline): MGHRA, YSYEKL. The CDR3 region is CASSPTSANNNEQFF. The DNA of the CDR3 is TGCGCCAGCAGCCCCACTAGCGCGAACAATAATGAGCAGTTCTTC.

The V call is TRBV12-3 or TRBV12-4, the J call TRBJ2-1; 11 bases match TRBD1. This CDR3 comprises 19 residues. After removal of 3 bases from V and 1 base from J, the junction contained 11 bases not matched to a gene. The chain's CDR3 is CASSFPAGQGDRSYNEQFF. CDR3 DNA: TGTGCCAGCAGTTTCCCCGCGGGACAGGGGGACAGATCCTACAATGAGCAGTTCTTC.

In this sample, this clonotype turned up once. The chain has TRBV5-1 and TRBJ2-3; tentatively, D is TRBD2 (7 bases). The V gene lost 6 bases and the J gene lost 3 bases, with 26 bases spanning the gap. This CDR3 is 18 amino acids long. CDR1 is SGHRS and CDR2 is YFSETQ in the germline V gene. CDR3 nucleotides: TGCGCCAGCAAATTGGGCCCCATTGGGGGGGGCACGACAGATACGCAGTATTTT. The encoded protein is CASKLGPIGGGTTDTQYF.

In its sample, this clonotype was seen a few times. The chain carries TRBV5-1 and TRBJ1-2; the D is unclear. There are 16 residues in the CDR3. The V gene's germline CDR1 is SGHRS and CDR2 YFSETQ. The V and J ends lost 1 base and 6 bases respectively, with 19 bases between them. In nucleotides, the CDR3 is TGCGCCAGCAGCTTGTTTGCCGGGGAAAACTTGGATGGCTACACCTTC. Amino acids: CASSLFAGENLDGYTF.

This clonotype appeared a few times. The rearrangement uses TRBV5-1 and TRBJ2-2; D gene ambiguous. This CDR3 comprises 14 residues. Looked up from germline, CDR1 is SGHRS and CDR2 is YFSETQ. The V gene lost 0 bases and the J gene lost 6 bases, with 9 bases spanning the gap. CDR3 residues: CASSLDGPPGELFF. As DNA, the CDR3 is TGCGCCAGCAGCTTGGATGGGCCGCCCGGGGAGCTGTTTTTT.

The rearrangement links TRBV12-3 or TRBV12-4 to TRBJ1-1; D may be TRBD1 (6 bases). CDR3 size: 17 residues. V was shortened by 5 bases and J by 8 bases, with 27 bases between the two germline ends. The CDR3, as DNA: TGTGCCAGCAGTCGGCTTAGGGGGTGGGACACTCTCGGAGAAGCTTTCTTT. Translated: CASSRLRGWDTLGEAFF.

The V and J genes are TRBV19 and TRBJ2-5; 8 nucleotides align to TRBD2. J was trimmed by 4 bases and V by 4 bases; bases with no gene match: 8. The CDR3 length is 15 residues. Germline lookup yields CDR1 LNHDA and CDR2 SQIVND (reference sequence). CDR3 nucleotides: TGTGCCAGTAGTACGGGACTAGACCCTCGAGAGACCCAGTACTTC. Translated, it gives CASSTGLDPRETQYF.

The gene calls are TRBV7-2 and TRBJ1-1; no firm D call. Trimming stripped 3 bases from V and 4 bases from J, with 12 bases between. The CDR3 is 14 residues long. Per the germline V gene, CDR1 is SGHTA and CDR2 is FQGNSA. The CDR3 sequence: CASSFFSGSTEAFF. CDR3 sequence (DNA): TGTGCCAGCAGCTTTTTCTCCGGGAGCACTGAAGCTTTCTTT.

This clonotype appeared a few times. The V gene is TRBV6-5, the J gene TRBJ2-1; 9 positions agree with TRBD1. There are 15 residues in the CDR3. Looked up from germline, CDR1 is MNHEY and CDR2 is SVGAGI. V dropped 5 bases and J dropped 6; count of bases not matched to a gene: 8. The CDR3 reads CASSNTGGSTNEQFF. In DNA form, the CDR3 reads TGTGCCAGCAGTAACACAGGGGGCTCCACCAATGAGCAGTTCTTC.

This clonotype was observed a handful of times. This chain connects TRBV14 to TRBJ2-7, with 7 bases aligning to TRBD1. V trimming: 1 base; J trimming: 9 bases; junction bases outside the gene matches: 6. From germline, CDR1 is SGHDN and CDR2 FVKESK. The CDR3 has 13 residues. CDR3 amino acids: CASSQGQGRPQYF. The CDR3, as DNA: TGTGCCAGCAGCCAAGGACAGGGACGCCCGCAGTACTTC. Based on the CDR3 plus reference TRBV14 and TRBJ2-7, the full variable domain is EAGVTQFPSHSVIEKGQTVTLRCDPISGHDNLYWYRRVMGKEIKFLLHFVKESKQDESGMPNNRFLAERTGGTYSTLKVQPAELEDSGVYFCASSQGQGRPQYFGPGTRLTVT.

Many counts were recorded for this clonotype. J is TRBJ2-5 and V is TRBV29-1, with 7 bases that match TRBD1. The CDR3 has 16 amino acids. V was clipped by 8 bases and J by 2 bases; unmatched bases: 17. CDR1 and CDR2 from the germline V gene are SQVTM and ANQGSEA. CDR3 protein: CSPTGTDPPPQETQYF. The DNA of the CDR3 is TGCAGCCCGACAGGGACCGATCCCCCACCTCAAGAGACCCAGTACTTC.

V and J are TRBV10-2 and TRBJ1-1, with D unresolved. The V gene lost 8 bases and the J gene lost 3 bases, with 13 bases spanning the gap. Germline V CDR1 and CDR2: WSHSY, SAAADI. The CDR3 is 13 residues long. CDR3 DNA sequence: TGCGCCAGCCGCACGGAGTTTGACACTGAAGCTTTCTTT. Protein: CASRTEFDTEAFF.

In its sample, this clonotype was seen a few times. The chain employs TRBV25-1 and TRBJ2-1; D possibly corresponds to TRBD1 (5 bases). The CDR3 is 11 amino acids. Trimming pared 8 bases from V and 10 bases from J, leaving 12 bases between. The germline V gene encodes CDR1 MGHDK and CDR2 SYGVNS. The CDR3: CASGRVQEQFF. The CDR3 DNA sequence: TGTGCCAGCGGCAGGGTCCAAGAGCAGTTCTTC.

This clonotype was counted only a few times. This chain links TRBV6-2 or TRBV6-3 with TRBJ2-5; TRBD1 is a possible D gene (6 bases). V was pared by 7 bases and J by 4 bases, with 13 bases between. Germline assignment: CDR1 MNHEY and CDR2 SVGEGT. This CDR3 region has 13 residues. CDR3 protein: CASTHIGGETQYF. DNA of the CDR3: TGTGCCAGCACCCATATAGGGGGAGAGACCCAGTACTTC.

There are a few counts of this clonotype. V and J are TRBV18 and TRBJ2-7; TRBD1 agrees at 9 bases. Germline values: CDR1 KGHSH, CDR2 LQKENI. The CDR3 covers 15 residues. Trimming cost V 4 bases and J 5 bases; bases outside gene matches: 9. The CDR3 DNA sequence: TGTGCCAGCTCACGTTATCCCACAGGGGGCGACGAGCAGTACTTC. Its protein product is CASSRYPTGGDEQYF.

The chain employs TRBV4-1 and TRBJ2-1, with 10 bases identical to TRBD2. The CDR3 covers 16 residues. In germline, CDR1 is MGHRA, CDR2 YSYEKL. V lost 3 bases, J lost 4 bases, and 6 bases stayed unmatched. CDR3 DNA: TGCGCCAGCAGCCATGGGCTAGCGGGGGATTACAATGAGCAGTTCTTC. Translated: CASSHGLAGDYNEQFF.

The J gene is TRBJ2-1, the V gene TRBV7-3, with D tentatively TRBD1 or TRBD2 (5 bases each). Germline V lookup: CDR1 SGHTA, CDR2 FQGTGA. This CDR3 spans 15 amino acids. Deletions cut 4 bases from V and 3 bases from J, with 13 bases between. The CDR3 loop reads CASSWGTNLYNEQFF. CDR3 DNA sequence: TGTGCCAGCAGCTGGGGGACCAACCTCTACAATGAGCAGTTCTTC.

The chain has TRBV9 and TRBJ2-4; D remains unclear. V gave up 0 bases and J gave up 2 bases, with 15 bases separating them. This CDR3 region has 17 residues. Germline-derived CDR1 and CDR2 are SGDLS and YYNGEE. CDR3: CASSVDPQPATKNIQYF. For the CDR3, the DNA is TGTGCCAGCAGCGTAGATCCGCAACCGGCAACCAAAAACATTCAGTACTTC.

The CDR3 DNA is TGTGCCAGCAGCACGCTGTTGGACAAGGGAATCTATGGCTACACCTTC. This gives the protein CASSTLLDKGIYGYTF. J is TRBJ1-2 and V is TRBV11-2, with D maybe TRBD1 (5 bases). V was trimmed by 5 bases and J by 4 bases, leaving 20 bases between them. CDR3 length: 16 residues. CDR1 is SGHAT, CDR2 FQNNGV, per germline.

This clonotype was observed a handful of times. The V call is TRBV12-3 or TRBV12-4, the J call TRBJ1-2, with D possibly matching TRBD1 (6 bases). V lost 5 bases and J lost 5, with 21 bases in between. The CDR3 extends over 16 amino acids. For the CDR3, the DNA is TGTGCCAGCAGTCCGCGGACAGACCCCTTTGCATATGGCTACACCTTC. Amino acid sequence: CASSPRTDPFAYGYTF.

The V gene is TRBV12-3 or TRBV12-4, the J gene TRBJ1-2, with D possibly matching TRBD1 (5 bases). The CDR3 sequence is 13 residues long. With 6 bases removed from V and 8 bases from J, the gap between germline ends came to 16 bases. CDR3 nucleotide sequence: TGTGCCAGCAGGTCTACAGGAGCTCGAGGCTACACCTTC. Translated: CASRSTGARGYTF.

This clonotype was found many times. This rearrangement joins TRBV7-9 to TRBJ1-5, with 8 bases identical to TRBD1. This CDR3 contains 14 residues. Trimming at V came to 1 base and at J to 6 bases, leaving 2 bases not matched to a gene. Germline V CDR1 and CDR2: SEHNR, FQNEAQ (reference sequence). The CDR3 bases are TGTGCCAGCAGCTTAGGGACAGGGCGTCAGCCCCAGCATTTT. This sequence encodes CASSLGTGRQPQHF. The variable domain in full, with the rest retrieved from reference TRBV7-9 and TRBJ1-5, is DTGVSQNPRHKITKRGQNVTFRCDPISEHNRLYWYRQTLGQGPEFLTYFQNEAQLEKSRLLSDRFSAERPKGSFSTLEIQRTEQGDSAMYLCASSLGTGRQPQHFGDGTRLSIL.

This sequence joins TRBV6-2 or TRBV6-3 and TRBJ2-7; D uncertain. Looked up from germline, CDR1 is MNHEY and CDR2 is SVGEGT. V lost 7 bases to trimming and J lost 1 base, with 17 bases between them. The CDR3 is made up of 15 amino acids. The CDR3 DNA reads TGTGCCAGCAACTACCACAGCGTACCTTCCTACGAGCAGTACTTC. The encoded protein is CASNYHSVPSYEQYF.

This clonotype was counted between two and nine times. This chain links TRBV7-8 with TRBJ2-7; D may be TRBD2 (6 bases). The germline CDR1 and CDR2 sequences are SGHVS and FQNEAQ. With 5 bases removed from V and 5 bases from J, the gap between germline ends came to 13 bases. This CDR3 has 13 amino acids. DNA for the CDR3: TGTGCCAGCAGCCCCGAGCCGGGGGACGAGCAGTACTTC. Its protein product is CASSPEPGDEQYF.

The rearrangement uses TRBV20-1 and TRBJ1-2; 9 nucleotides match TRBD1. CDR1 is DFQATT and CDR2 is SNEGSKA in the germline V gene (reference sequence). The CDR3 consists of 15 residues. The junction had 8 bases not matched to a gene; V was cut back by 3 bases and J by 3 bases. The CDR3 loop is CSARNRDRVDYGYTF. The CDR3 nucleotides read TGCAGTGCTAGGAACCGGGACAGGGTGGACTATGGCTACACCTTC.